A selection of T cell receptor beta chains follows, all from one sample in a study of cytomegalovirus exposure and HLA in healthy donors. Using immunoSEQ multiplex PCR, the repertoire was profiled, and TCRdb retains in-frame clones only, with some absent. The table records about 200,000 clones, 70% to 85% of them present only once. The sequenced sample consisted of PBMCs. Receptors were obtained from a woman in her twenties or thirties in good health and CMV-seropositive. CDR3s include the opening cysteine and the closing phenylalanine or tryptophan. The D gene is left open where the match is weak. Not all rows give a size; the values are once, few, many and, for expanded clones, a class.

d_call clone_size j_call v_call cdr3_aa cdr3_nt
TRBD2 few TRBJ2-5 TRBV9 CASSATSGREETQYF TGTGCCAGCAGCGCGACTAGCGGGAGGGAAGAGACCCAGTACTTC
TRBD1 NA TRBJ2-2 TRBV9 CASSVVQGAGELFF TGTGCCAGCAGCGTAGTACAGGGGGCCGGGGAGCTGTTTTTT
NA NA TRBJ1-5 TRBV6-5 CASSKLSASNQPQHF TGTGCCAGCAGTAAGTTATCCGCGAGCAATCAGCCCCAGCATTTT
TRBD1 NA TRBJ1-2 TRBV7-9 CASSLGGQDLAYGYTF TGTGCCAGCAGCTTAGGGGGACAGGACCTTGCCTATGGCTACACCTTC
TRBD1 NA TRBJ2-5 TRBV11-2 CASSPLAGTDQQETQYF TGTGCCAGCAGCCCACTGGCCGGGACAGACCAGCAAGAGACCCAGTACTTC
TRBD1 NA TRBJ1-2 TRBV6-4 CASRGTGGGYTF TGTGCCAGCAGGGGGACAGGTGGGGGCTACACCTTC
NA NA TRBJ1-6 TRBV5-8 CASSAYSGKAKNSPLHF TGTGCCAGCAGCGCCTACAGTGGAAAGGCTAAGAATTCACCCCTCCACTTT
NA NA TRBJ1-1 TRBV9 CASNAGVANTEAFF TGTGCCAGCAACGCAGGGGTGGCGAACACTGAAGCTTTCTTT
TRBD1 NA TRBJ1-2 TRBV28 CASSLHRTGILRGYTF TGTGCCAGCAGTTTACATCGGACAGGGATTCTTCGCGGCTACACCTTC
TRBD2 NA TRBJ2-7 TRBV5-4 CASSLGTSGGAYEQYF TGTGCCAGCAGCTTAGGGACTAGCGGGGGGGCTTACGAGCAGTACTTC
TRBD1 NA TRBJ1-1 TRBV4-3 CASSQGTGGLEAFF TGCGCCAGCAGCCAGGGGACAGGGGGCTTGGAAGCTTTCTTT
TRBD1 NA TRBJ2-4 TRBV29-1 CSVTRDRSGNIQYF TGCAGCGTTACCCGGGACAGGTCAGGGAACATTCAGTACTTC
TRBD2 NA TRBJ2-7 TRBV18 CASSPGSGRIYEQYF TGTGCCAGCTCACCGGGTAGCGGGAGGATCTACGAGCAGTACTTC
NA NA TRBJ1-4 TRBV10-3 CAISDGGTGEKLFF TGTGCCATCAGCGATGGAGGCACCGGAGAAAAACTGTTTTTT
NA NA TRBJ1-1 TRBV6-5 CASSYVLNTEAFF TGTGCCAGCAGTTACGTATTGAACACTGAAGCTTTCTTT
NA NA TRBJ1-5 TRBV6-5 CASSSQGSGNQPQHF TGTGCCAGCAGTTCCCAGGGAAGCGGCAATCAGCCCCAGCATTTT
NA NA TRBJ2-7 TRBV19 CASSSLSEQYF TGTGCCAGTAGTTCACTAAGCGAGCAGTACTTC
TRBD2 NA TRBJ2-7 TRBV9 CASSPGGRADYEQYF TGTGCCAGCAGCCCCGGAGGGAGGGCGGACTACGAGCAGTACTTC
TRBD2 NA TRBJ2-2 TRBV10-3 CAISGTSGNTGELFF TGTGCCATCAGTGGGACTAGCGGGAACACCGGGGAGCTGTTTTTT
NA NA TRBJ1-4 TRBV4-3 CASSQGIAGASHEKLFF TGCGCCAGCAGCCAGGGAATTGCGGGGGCTTCGCATGAAAAACTGTTTTTT
TRBD1 few TRBJ1-3 TRBV2 CASSFRTGSGNTIYF TGTGCCAGCAGCTTTAGGACAGGGTCTGGAAACACCATATATTTT
NA NA TRBJ1-5 TRBV2 CASSEQGWNQPQHF TGTGCCAGCAGTGAACAGGGATGGAATCAGCCCCAGCATTTT